This paragraph covers one T cell receptor beta chain sequence. In the study's own analysis: It was from reference gene primer amplification that nucleated cell counts were estimated. Sequencing was performed with immunoSEQ multiplex PCR; in TCRdb, only in-frame clones are kept and a portion is missing. V and J calls plus clone size are reproduced from that table; the DNA served to infer D and trimming. The sample holds fewer than 300,000 clones; less than 85% are singletons and the top ten take around 3.2%. The sample belongs to a study of blood T cell repertoires in COVID-19. Study at large: From T cells, B-cell-depleted T cells, or PBMCs came the material, which was cDNA or gDNA.

CDR1 is KGHSH, CDR2 LQKENI, per germline. Germline trimming cut 4 bases from V and 8 bases from J; bases unmatched to any gene: 7. CDR3 length equals 15 residues. The specimen sequenced was peripheral blood. This clonotype was obtained from a woman under 30 with acute or convalescent COVID-19. The chain is built from TRBV18 and TRBJ1-6; 8 positions agree with TRBD1. The CDR3 region is CASSLQQGEDSPLHF. CDR3 DNA sequence: TGTGCCAGCTCACTCCAACAGGGGGAGGATTCACCCCTCCACTTT.